This TCR beta chain originates from a study of CD8+ T cells in alopecia areata. Study conclusions and caveats: Across lesional scalp, and particularly alopecia totalis/universalis, clonality surpassed that of normal scalp.

cDNA serving as the sequencing template came from extracted, reverse transcribed RNA. Method: immunoSEQ multiplex PCR; TCRdb's copy keeps in-frame clones and lacks some. In the table there are 150,000 or so clones, about three fifths of which are singletons. PBMCs were stained for CD3, CD4 and CD8, and CD4+ and CD8+ T cells were sorted. Deletions cut 7 bases from V and 10 bases from J, with 17 bases between. CDR1 is SEHNR and CDR2 is FQNEAQ in the germline V gene (reference sequence). The CDR3 is 14 amino acids. Concerning this clone itself: What it binds is unknown.

The chain is built from TRBV7-9 and TRBJ1-6, with D hard to call. The TCR originated in a human donor with alopecia areata. This material consisted of CD4+ T cells sorted from blood, taken at week 0. CDR3 nucleotide sequence: TGTGCCAGCACCTTTCTCGGTGAGGGATCACCCCTCCACTTT. It translates to CASTFLGEGSPLHF.